This T cell receptor beta chain comes out of a study of blood T cell repertoires in COVID-19. Across the whole study: PBMCs, B-cell-depleted T cells, or T cells provided the cDNA or gDNA that made up the material.

The CDR3 length is 14 residues. V shed 6 bases, J shed 6 bases, and the junction held 7 bases outside the gene matches. CDR1 and CDR2 from the germline V gene are MDHEN and SYDVKM. Assay used: immunoSEQ multiplex PCR; TCRdb lists only in-frame clones, some missing. Counted here are some 200,000 clones, about 86% occurring once; the ten biggest clones make up 7% to 9%. Participant reports of clinical history set cohort assignment. Donors in Cohort 3 who had recovered were those with two negative PCRs, healthcare professional clearance, or resolution of their symptoms. The rearrangement uses TRBV28 and TRBJ1-2, with 10 bases matching TRBD1. The source of this sequence is a man aged 35-49 years who had recovered from COVID-19. Sequencing input: PBMCs or T cells enriched from blood (not recorded which). CDR3 sequence: CASSLDRGLHGYTF. Here the CDR3 DNA reads TGTGCCAGCAGCCTCGACAGGGGGCTACATGGCTACACCTTC.